A single sample gave rise to the 11 T cell receptor beta chains below, sequenced in a study of PD-L1 blockade in urothelial cancer. TCRdb's table, derived via immunoSEQ multiplex PCR, lists solely in-frame clones and lacks some. The data show tens of thousands of clones, roughly 87% seen once. Sample: PBMCs, taken around atezolizumab (anti-PD-L1) treatment. Every receptor here comes from a man aged 55-75 years with urothelial cancer.

The gene calls are TRBV18 and TRBJ2-6; TRBD1 agrees at 7 bases. V trimming: 6 bases; J trimming: 0 bases; junction bases outside the gene matches: 14. Germline CDR1 reads KGHSH; CDR2 reads LQKENI. CDR3 length equals 19 residues. CDR3 DNA: TGTGCCAGCTCCCCTAGGAGGACAGGCGAACCCTCTGGGGCCAACGTCCTGACTTTC. Its translation is CASSPRRTGEPSGANVLTF. Full variable domain (missing parts from reference TRBV18 and TRBJ2-6): NAGVMQNPRHLVRRRGQEARLRCSPMKGHSHVYWYRQLPEEGLKFMVYLQKENIIDESGMPKERFSAEFPKEGPSILRIQQVVRGDSAAYFCASSPRRTGEPSGANVLTFGAGSRLTVL.

The chain combines TRBV18 with TRBJ2-3; tentative D call: TRBD2 (6 bases). Germline loops: CDR1 KGHSH, CDR2 LQKENI. V gave up 3 bases and J gave up 6 bases, with 13 bases separating them. The CDR3 covers 14 residues. Here the CDR3 reads CASSPRGGEDTQYF. CDR3 in DNA: TGTGCCAGCTCACCCCGCGGAGGGGAGGATACGCAGTATTTT.

The V gene is TRBV4-1, the J gene TRBJ1-4; 8 nucleotides line up with TRBD1. V lost 4 bases and J lost 5; bases outside the gene matches: 9. CDR1 is MGHRA, CDR2 YSYEKL, per germline. The CDR3 has 16 amino acids. The CDR3 protein is CASSRNRDRRNEKLFF. Written as DNA, the CDR3 is TGCGCCAGCAGCCGAAACCGGGACAGGCGAAATGAAAAACTGTTTTTT.

The genes are TRBV7-9 and TRBJ2-2; no clear D. CDR1 is SEHNR, CDR2 FQNEAQ, per germline (reference sequence). V lost 0 bases to trimming and J lost 4 bases, with 6 bases between them. This CDR3 has 14 amino acids. CDR3 sequence (DNA): TGTGCCAGCAGCTTAGCCATGTCCACCGGGGAGCTGTTTTTT. Amino acid sequence: CASSLAMSTGELFF.

Only one count was recorded for this clone. This chain connects TRBV7-9 to TRBJ2-1, with unresolved D. The CDR3 sequence is 14 residues long. V was cut by 4 bases and J by 4 bases, with 11 bases left in between. Germline loops: CDR1 SEHNR, CDR2 FQNEAQ (reference sequence). The CDR3 is CASSSVTLYNEQFF. The CDR3 DNA sequence: TGTGCCAGCAGCTCCGTGACACTTTACAATGAGCAGTTCTTC. Full variable domain (rest looked up from reference TRBV7-9 and TRBJ2-1): DTGVSQNPRHKITKRGQNVTFRCDPISEHNRLYWYRQTLGQGPEFLTYFQNEAQLEKSRLLSDRFSAERPKGSFSTLEIQRTEQGDSAMYLCASSSVTLYNEQFFGPGTRLTVL.

The CDR3 spells CASSQDLRGDSTDTQYF. CDR3 nucleotide sequence: TGTGCCAGCAGCCAAGATTTGCGGGGGGATAGCACAGATACGCAGTATTTT. The gene calls are TRBV4-2 and TRBJ2-3; TRBD2 aligns across 8 bases. Germline V gene lookup returns CDR1 LGHNA and CDR2 YNFKEQ. Germline trimming cut 0 bases from V and 0 bases from J; bases unmatched to any gene: 5. The CDR3 runs to 17 residues.

This chain connects TRBV6-1 to TRBJ2-7, with 7 positions matching TRBD1. The junction had 3 bases not matched to a gene; V was cut back by 5 bases and J by 5 bases. Per germline, CDR1 MNHNS and CDR2 SASEGT. There are 12 residues in the CDR3. The CDR3: CASSRQGNEQYF. CDR3 nucleotide sequence: TGTGCCAGCAGTCGACAGGGAAACGAGCAGTACTTC.

V gene TRBV2 combines with J gene TRBJ2-1, with TRBD1 matching over 8 bases. CDR1 is SNHLY, CDR2 FYNNEI, per germline. J lost 9 bases, V lost 4 bases, and 17 bases had no gene match. This CDR3 has 17 residues. CDR3 residues: CASSADRGGLHFGEQFF. In DNA, the CDR3 is TGTGCCAGCAGTGCAGACAGGGGCGGACTCCATTTTGGTGAGCAGTTCTTC.

The chain has TRBV4-1 and TRBJ1-2; D is possibly TRBD1 (6 bases). CDR3 length: 17 amino acids. With 0 bases removed from V and 3 bases from J, the gap between germline ends came to 17 bases. Germline CDR1 MGHRA, CDR2 YSYEKL. CDR3 amino acids: CASSQDGGGVGYYGYTF. CDR3 DNA: TGCGCCAGCAGCCAAGATGGGGGGGGCGTAGGTTACTATGGCTACACCTTC.

The V and J genes are TRBV18 and TRBJ1-4; a possible D gene is TRBD1 (5 bases). V dropped 6 bases and J dropped 8 bases, with 13 bases sitting between them. This CDR3 has 13 residues. The germline V gene has CDR1 KGHSH and CDR2 LQKENI. CDR3 nucleotide sequence: TGTGCCAGCTCCCAGGGCCTGGGAGAAAAACTGTTTTTT. Its translation: CASSQGLGEKLFF. Full variable domain (missing parts from reference TRBV18 and TRBJ1-4): NAGVMQNPRHLVRRRGQEARLRCSPMKGHSHVYWYRQLPEEGLKFMVYLQKENIIDESGMPKERFSAEFPKEGPSILRIQQVVRGDSAAYFCASSQGLGEKLFFGSGTQLSVL.

The chain recombines TRBV21-1 with TRBJ2-7; TRBD1 is the table's D call and was not checked against the DNA. TRBV21-1 is shown as a pseudogene. CDR3 length equals 17 residues. The CDR3 bases are TGTGCCAGCAGCAAAGCGACAGTCCCTGCGATGAACTACGAGCAGTACTTC. This sequence encodes CASSKATVPAMNYEQYF.